A selection of T cell receptor beta chains follows, all from one sample in a study of blood T cell repertoires in COVID-19. Libraries were prepared by immunoSEQ multiplex PCR; TCRdb keeps only in-frame clonotypes and omits some of them. The sample holds tens of thousands of clones; approximately 90% are singletons and the top ten take 30% to 35%. The sequenced sample was peripheral blood. Receptors originate from a man between 65 and 80 years old with active COVID-19. Both conserved end residues are part of each CDR3. D genes are given only for firm matches. Clone size is given for some rows only: seen once, a few or many times, or a class if the clone is expanded.

clone_size: -
j_call: TRBJ2-5
v_call: TRBV14
d_call: -
cdr3_length: 15
cdr3_nt: TGTGCCAGCAGCCAAGAGGGGGCCGCCTCATGGACCCAGTACTTC
cdr3_aa: CASSQEGAASWTQYF

clone_size: -
j_call: TRBJ1-4
v_call: TRBV7-9
d_call: TRBD1
cdr3_length: 14
cdr3_nt: TGTGCCAGCACCCGGACAGGAGTTAATGAAAAACTGTTTTTT
cdr3_aa: CASTRTGVNEKLFF

clone_size: -
j_call: TRBJ1-2
v_call: TRBV28
d_call: TRBD1
cdr3_length: 16
cdr3_nt: TGTGCCAGCAGCCGAGTTACAGGGGGCGGGAGCTATGGCTACACCTTC
cdr3_aa: CASSRVTGGGSYGYTF

clone_size: -
j_call: TRBJ2-7
v_call: TRBV24-1
d_call: -
cdr3_length: 14
cdr3_nt: TGTGCCACCAGTGATGCGGGACCCCTGGGGGAGCAGTACTTC
cdr3_aa: CATSDAGPLGEQYF

clone_size: -
j_call: TRBJ1-5
v_call: TRBV2
d_call: TRBD1
cdr3_length: 16
cdr3_nt: TGTGCCAGCAGGAGAACCCTTTTACAGGGGAATCAGCCCCAGCATTTT
cdr3_aa: CASRRTLLQGNQPQHF

clone_size: -
j_call: TRBJ2-3
v_call: TRBV29-1
d_call: -
cdr3_length: 14
cdr3_nt: TGCAGCGTCCCCATCGGACAGAGAAGAGATACGCAGTATTTT
cdr3_aa: CSVPIGQRRDTQYF

clone_size: -
j_call: TRBJ2-5
v_call: TRBV6-5
d_call: -
cdr3_length: 13
cdr3_nt: TGTGCCAGCAGCCGGACTGTCCAAGAGACCCAGTACTTC
cdr3_aa: CASSRTVQETQYF

clone_size: -
j_call: TRBJ2-4
v_call: TRBV5-4
d_call: TRBD1
cdr3_length: 13
cdr3_nt: TGTGCCAGCAGTAGACAGGGTAAAAACATTCAGTACTTC
cdr3_aa: CASSRQGKNIQYF

clone_size: -
j_call: TRBJ2-6
v_call: TRBV19
d_call: -
cdr3_length: 16
cdr3_nt: TGTGCCAGCCGAGGGGGGGGACCCCGTGGGGCCAACGTCCTGACTTTC
cdr3_aa: CASRGGGPRGANVLTF

clone_size: -
j_call: TRBJ2-3
v_call: TRBV3-1/TRBV3-2
d_call: TRBD2
cdr3_length: 17
cdr3_nt: TGTGCCAGCAGCCAAGATTTTGGGGGGGGGAACCCAGATACGCAGTATTTT
cdr3_aa: CASSQDFGGGNPDTQYF

clone_size: -
j_call: TRBJ2-1
v_call: TRBV9
d_call: TRBD2
cdr3_length: 16
cdr3_nt: TGTGCCAGCAGCGTCCTTAGCGGGAGATCCTACAATGAGCAGTTCTTC
cdr3_aa: CASSVLSGRSYNEQFF

clone_size: once
j_call: TRBJ2-5
v_call: TRBV4-3
d_call: TRBD2
cdr3_length: 17
cdr3_nt: TGCGCCAGCAGCCAAGGTCTACTAGCGGGGGGGCGCGAGACCCAGTACTTC
cdr3_aa: CASSQGLLAGGRETQYF

clone_size: -
j_call: TRBJ2-5
v_call: TRBV5-1
d_call: -
cdr3_length: 14
cdr3_nt: TGCGCCAGCAGCTTTTCGGAGGGCCGCCAGACCCAGTACTTC
cdr3_aa: CASSFSEGRQTQYF

clone_size: -
j_call: TRBJ1-2
v_call: TRBV6-5
d_call: -
cdr3_length: 13
cdr3_nt: TGTGCCAGCACCCCACAGGGAAACTATGGCTACACCTTC
cdr3_aa: CASTPQGNYGYTF

clone_size: -
j_call: TRBJ2-1
v_call: TRBV9
d_call: TRBD1
cdr3_length: 14
cdr3_nt: TGTGCCAGCAGCGTAGTATCCCAGGGGGCAGAGCAGTTCTTC
cdr3_aa: CASSVVSQGAEQFF

clone_size: -
j_call: TRBJ2-5
v_call: TRBV7-9
d_call: -
cdr3_length: 11
cdr3_nt: TGTGCCAGCAGCTTCGTGGATACACAGCACTTC
cdr3_aa: CASSFVDTQHF

clone_size: -
j_call: TRBJ1-4
v_call: TRBV7-9
d_call: TRBD1
cdr3_length: 15
cdr3_nt: TGTGCCAGCAGCTTAGGGACAGGGCCCGGTGAAAAACTGTTTTTT
cdr3_aa: CASSLGTGPGEKLFF

clone_size: -
j_call: TRBJ2-5
v_call: TRBV29-1
d_call: -
cdr3_length: 14
cdr3_nt: TGCAGCGCCTCCGGACAGTTCAATACAGAGACCCAGTACTTC
cdr3_aa: CSASGQFNTETQYF

clone_size: -
j_call: TRBJ2-3
v_call: TRBV5-6
d_call: TRBD2
cdr3_length: 17
cdr3_nt: TGTGCCAGCAGCTTCCTTGGACTAGCGGGGGGGCGAGGTACGCAGTATTTT
cdr3_aa: CASSFLGLAGGRGTQYF

clone_size: -
j_call: TRBJ2-1
v_call: TRBV28
d_call: -
cdr3_length: 13
cdr3_nt: TGTGCCAGCAGTACCCTGACTAAAAATGAGCAGTTCTTC
cdr3_aa: CASSTLTKNEQFF

clone_size: -
j_call: TRBJ2-1
v_call: TRBV7-2
d_call: TRBD1
cdr3_length: 15
cdr3_nt: TGTGCCAGCAGCTCCGACAGGGCCTCCTACAATGAGCAGTTCTTC
cdr3_aa: CASSSDRASYNEQFF

clone_size: -
j_call: TRBJ2-5
v_call: TRBV25-1
d_call: -
cdr3_length: 15
cdr3_nt: TGTGCCAGCAGTGACGCCGGGTCATTCCAAGAGACCCAGTACTTC
cdr3_aa: CASSDAGSFQETQYF

clone_size: -
j_call: TRBJ2-7
v_call: TRBV5-1
d_call: -
cdr3_length: 14
cdr3_nt: TGCGCCAGCAGCTTGGCCGCCTCCACCGGCGAGCAGTACTTC
cdr3_aa: CASSLAASTGEQYF

clone_size: -
j_call: TRBJ2-2
v_call: TRBV15
d_call: TRBD1
cdr3_length: 16
cdr3_nt: TGTGCCACCAGCAACTGGGACAGGGAGAACGACGGGGAGCTGTTTTTT
cdr3_aa: CATSNWDRENDGELFF

clone_size: -
j_call: TRBJ1-4
v_call: TRBV5-5
d_call: -
cdr3_length: 13
cdr3_nt: TGTGCCAGCAGCTTTGGGGCTCGGGAAAAACTGTTTTTT
cdr3_aa: CASSFGAREKLFF

clone_size: -
j_call: TRBJ2-4
v_call: TRBV14
d_call: -
cdr3_length: 17
cdr3_nt: TGTGCCAGCAGCCAAGATGTGCGGGCCGTAGCCAAAAACATTCAGTACTTC
cdr3_aa: CASSQDVRAVAKNIQYF

clone_size: -
j_call: TRBJ1-4
v_call: TRBV4-2
d_call: -
cdr3_length: 16
cdr3_nt: TGTGCCAGCAGCCGGGGAGGAGGGGCGATCAATGAAAAACTGTTTTTT
cdr3_aa: CASSRGGGAINEKLFF

clone_size: -
j_call: TRBJ2-5
v_call: TRBV4-1
d_call: TRBD2
cdr3_length: 16
cdr3_nt: TGCGCCAGCAGCCGCTCGGGGGGACCTGCGGGCGAGACCCAGTACTTC
cdr3_aa: CASSRSGGPAGETQYF

clone_size: -
j_call: TRBJ1-3
v_call: TRBV11-2
d_call: -
cdr3_length: 15
cdr3_nt: TGTGCCAGCAGCTTAGGGAGGACCCTGGGAAACACCATATATTTT
cdr3_aa: CASSLGRTLGNTIYF

clone_size: -
j_call: TRBJ2-7
v_call: TRBV7-9
d_call: TRBD2
cdr3_length: 14
cdr3_nt: TGTGCCAGCAGCTTCGGACTAGCGGGTTACGAGCAGTACTTC
cdr3_aa: CASSFGLAGYEQYF

clone_size: -
j_call: TRBJ2-2
v_call: TRBV7-6
d_call: TRBD2
cdr3_length: 16
cdr3_nt: TGTGCCAGCAGCTTATTTGGACTAGCGGCTACCGGGGAGCTGTTTTTT
cdr3_aa: CASSLFGLAATGELFF

clone_size: -
j_call: TRBJ1-1
v_call: TRBV18
d_call: -
cdr3_length: 14
cdr3_nt: TGTGCCAGCTCACTGATCGCTAGGAACACTGAAGCTTTCTTT
cdr3_aa: CASSLIARNTEAFF

clone_size: -
j_call: TRBJ1-4
v_call: TRBV6-5
d_call: TRBD1
cdr3_length: 14
cdr3_nt: TGTGCCAGCAGCCGGACAGGGGTAGGAGAAAAACTGTTTTTT
cdr3_aa: CASSRTGVGEKLFF

clone_size: -
j_call: TRBJ2-3
v_call: TRBV7-2
d_call: TRBD2
cdr3_length: 16
cdr3_nt: TGTGCCAGCAGCCAGGGACTAGCGGGGCTCACAGATACGCAGTATTTT
cdr3_aa: CASSQGLAGLTDTQYF

clone_size: -
j_call: TRBJ2-3
v_call: TRBV2
d_call: -
cdr3_length: 14
cdr3_nt: TGTGCCAGCAGCGCGGGACTGCGCACAGATACGCAGTATTTT
cdr3_aa: CASSAGLRTDTQYF

clone_size: -
j_call: TRBJ2-3
v_call: TRBV19
d_call: TRBD1
cdr3_length: 16
cdr3_nt: TGTGCCAGTAGTATGCAGGGGGCGCGGCGCACAGATACGCAGTATTTT
cdr3_aa: CASSMQGARRTDTQYF

clone_size: -
j_call: TRBJ2-7
v_call: TRBV7-2
d_call: TRBD1
cdr3_length: 17
cdr3_nt: TGTGCCAGCAGCTTAGGGGGAGCGGGGACAGGGCCCTACGAGCAGTACTTC
cdr3_aa: CASSLGGAGTGPYEQYF

clone_size: -
j_call: TRBJ2-6
v_call: TRBV9
d_call: -
cdr3_length: 17
cdr3_nt: TGTGCCAGCAGCGGCCCATACGGGGTTGCTGGGGCCAACGTCCTGACTTTC
cdr3_aa: CASSGPYGVAGANVLTF

clone_size: -
j_call: TRBJ1-4
v_call: TRBV24-1
d_call: -
cdr3_length: 14
cdr3_nt: TGTGCCACCAGTGCTTCAGGGGCCGGTGAAAAACTGTTTTTT
cdr3_aa: CATSASGAGEKLFF